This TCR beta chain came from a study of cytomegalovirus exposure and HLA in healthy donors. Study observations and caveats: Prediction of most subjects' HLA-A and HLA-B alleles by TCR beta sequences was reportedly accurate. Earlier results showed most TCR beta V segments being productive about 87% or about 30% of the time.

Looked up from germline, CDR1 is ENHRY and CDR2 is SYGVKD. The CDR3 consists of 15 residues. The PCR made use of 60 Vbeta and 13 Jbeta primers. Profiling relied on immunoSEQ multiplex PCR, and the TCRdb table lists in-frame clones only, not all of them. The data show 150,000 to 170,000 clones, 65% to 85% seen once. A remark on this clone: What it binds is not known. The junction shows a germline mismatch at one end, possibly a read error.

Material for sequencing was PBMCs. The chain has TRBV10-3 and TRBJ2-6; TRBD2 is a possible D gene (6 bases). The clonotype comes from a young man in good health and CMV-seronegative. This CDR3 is CAISEAEGGANGLTF. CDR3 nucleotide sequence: TGTGCCATCAGTGAGGCGGAGGGTGGGGCCAACGGCCTGACTTTC.